This entry lists 10 T cell receptor beta chains sequenced from one sample in a study of blood T cell repertoires in COVID-19. The repertoire was sequenced with immunoSEQ multiplex PCR; TCRdb's copy has only in-frame clones and lacks some. The repertoire holds fewer than 300,000 clones, with around 81% as singletons. The sequenced sample consisted of peripheral blood. The source of these receptors is a person aged 65 to 85 with COVID-19, enrolled during active disease.

This clone was counted a few times. The gene calls are TRBV27 and TRBJ2-2; 13 nucleotides match TRBD2. The germline CDR1 and CDR2 sequences are MNHEY and SMNVEV (reference sequence). V lost 1 base, J lost 6 bases, and 2 bases stayed unmatched. This CDR3 has 16 amino acids. CDR3 sequence (DNA): TGTGCCAGCAGTTTATTCACTAGCGGGGGGGCCGGGGAGCTGTTTTTT. It translates to CASSLFTSGGAGELFF.

This clone was seen once. The chain links TRBV5-3 to TRBJ2-1; a possible D gene is TRBD2 (6 bases). TRBV5-3 counts as an open reading frame of uncertain function. V dropped 0 bases and J dropped 5 bases, with 12 bases sitting between them. The CDR3 loop spans 15 amino acids. CDR3 coding DNA: TGTGCCAGAAGCTTGGACGGGACTCCTCACAATGAGCAGTTCTTC. Translating it yields CARSLDGTPHNEQFF.

The chain couples TRBV19 to TRBJ1-2; D is ambiguous. With 0 bases removed from V and 2 bases from J, the gap between germline ends came to 7 bases. In germline, CDR1 is LNHDA, CDR2 SQIVND (reference sequence). This CDR3 spans 14 amino acids. CDR3 sequence reads: CASSIDPQNYGYTF. CDR3 nucleotides: TGTGCCAGTAGTATAGATCCACAGAACTATGGCTACACCTTC.

This clone has just a few counts. The genes are TRBV20-1 and TRBJ1-5, with no clear D. The CDR3 totals 20 residues. V shed 3 bases and J shed 0 bases, with 27 bases lying between them. CDR1 is DFQATT, CDR2 SNEGSKA, per germline (reference sequence). The CDR3 loop is CSASSPTVSRRRGSNQPQHF. The CDR3 nucleotides read TGCAGTGCTAGTTCTCCCACCGTCTCCCGGAGAAGAGGTAGCAATCAGCCCCAGCATTTT.

The chain carries TRBV18 and TRBJ2-3, with D possibly TRBD2 on 6 matching bases. CDR1 is KGHSH and CDR2 is LQKENI in the germline V gene. Between the trimmed V and J ends, which lost 3 bases and 7 bases, there was a span of 20 bases. The CDR3 runs 16 residues. The CDR3 region is CASSPLGRRGLNTQYF. The CDR3 DNA follows: TGTGCCAGCTCACCCCTGGGGCGACGGGGGTTAAATACGCAGTATTTT.

This chain joins TRBV3-1 (or the pseudogene TRBV3-2) and TRBJ1-2, with 7 bases lining up with TRBD1. Germline CDR1 and CDR2: LGHDT and YNNKEL (reference sequence). The J segment lost 8 bases and the V segment lost 0 bases, leaving 6 bases of the junction unmatched. The CDR3 covers 14 residues. The CDR3 reads CASSQERGGYGYTF. The CDR3 DNA follows: TGTGCCAGCAGCCAAGAACGAGGGGGCTACGGCTACACCTTC.

In this sample, this clone turned up a few times. This chain joins TRBV15 and TRBJ2-5; 7 nucleotides line up with TRBD2. The CDR3 runs 16 residues. The trim removed 0 bases at V and 3 bases at J, leaving 7 bases unmatched. Looked up from germline, CDR1 is LNHNV and CDR2 is YYDKDF (reference sequence). The CDR3 sequence is CATSREAAGVKETQYF. Here the CDR3 DNA reads TGTGCCACCAGCAGAGAGGCGGCGGGAGTAAAAGAGACCCAGTACTTC.

The V and J genes are TRBV11-3 and TRBJ2-7, with 9 bases that match TRBD1. This CDR3 has 15 residues. The germline gives CDR1 SGHNT, CDR2 YENEEA. The trim removed 5 bases at V and 4 bases at J, leaving 9 bases unmatched. The CDR3 loop is CASSPTGTGSYEQYF. CDR3 sequence (DNA): TGTGCCAGCAGCCCGACCGGGACAGGGTCATACGAGCAGTACTTC. Full variable domain (rest looked up from reference TRBV11-3 and TRBJ2-7): EAGVVQSPRYKIIEKKQPVAFWCNPISGHNTLYWYLQNLGQGPELLIRYENEEAVDDSQLPKDRFSAERLKGVDSTLKIQPAELGDSAVYLCASSPTGTGSYEQYFGPGTRLTVT.

The genes are TRBV5-6 and TRBJ2-2; D not resolved. Trimming pared 4 bases from V and 5 bases from J, leaving 6 bases between. From germline, CDR1 is SGHDT and CDR2 YYEEEE. This CDR3 spans 12 amino acids. CDR3 loop: CASSTRTGELFF. In DNA, the CDR3 is TGTGCCAGCAGCACGCGGACCGGGGAGCTGTTTTTT.

The V and J genes are TRBV7-9 and TRBJ1-2, with 8 bases matching TRBD1. Per germline, CDR1 SEHNR and CDR2 FQNEAQ (reference sequence). V lost 4 bases, J lost 7 bases, and 17 bases stayed unmatched. This CDR3 region has 17 residues. Here the CDR3 DNA reads TGTGCCAGCAGCTCAAATGGGGGAGCCAGGGGGCTTGGTGGCTACACCTTC. Its translation is CASSSNGGARGLGGYTF. Full variable domain (remainder filled in from reference TRBV7-9 and TRBJ1-2): DTGVSQNPRHKITKRGQNVTFRCDPISEHNRLYWYRQTLGQGPEFLTYFQNEAQLEKSRLLSDRFSAERPKGSFSTLEIQRTEQGDSAMYLCASSSNGGARGLGGYTFGSGTRLTVV.